Each of the 28 T cell receptor beta chains below was sequenced from the same sample in a study of blood T cell repertoires in COVID-19. Method: immunoSEQ multiplex PCR; TCRdb's copy keeps in-frame clones and lacks some. The sample contains some 90,000 clones, over 70% of which appear only once. Sequenced material: peripheral blood. All receptors come from a human donor in a cohort sampled during active COVID-19.

The chain recombines TRBV5-1 with TRBJ1-2; D not resolved. The length of the CDR3 is 13 residues. V shed 3 bases and J shed 8 bases, with 14 bases lying between them. CDR1 and CDR2 (germline): SGHRS, YFSETQ. The CDR3 bases are TGCGCCAGCAGCTCCCAGACCGGAGAAGGCTACACCTTC. It translates to CASSSQTGEGYTF.

V is TRBV28 and J is TRBJ2-4; possibly TRBD1 for D (5 bases). The CDR3 has 17 residues. V was shortened by 6 bases and J by 1 base, with 19 bases between the two germline ends. Germline values: CDR1 MDHEN, CDR2 SYDVKM. CDR3 sequence reads: CASSVRGTALAKNIQYF. Here the CDR3 DNA reads TGTGCCAGCAGCGTAAGGGGCACCGCCCTTGCCAAAAACATTCAGTACTTC.

The chain uses TRBV28 and TRBJ2-5; 10 positions match TRBD2. The trim removed 6 bases at V and 2 bases at J, leaving 6 bases unmatched. CDR3 length: 15 amino acids. Germline loops: CDR1 MDHEN, CDR2 SYDVKM. DNA of the CDR3: TGTGCCAGCAGCCCCCTAGCGGGAGTACAAGAGACCCAGTACTTC. It translates to CASSPLAGVQETQYF.

This chain uses TRBV6-6 with TRBJ1-1; D might be TRBD1 (5 bases). This CDR3 is built from 15 residues. The V gene lost 6 bases and the J gene lost 2 bases, with 16 bases spanning the gap. The V gene's germline CDR1 is MNHNY and CDR2 SVGAGI (reference sequence). The chain's CDR3 is CASRKEGAANTEAFF. The CDR3 coding sequence is TGTGCCAGCAGGAAAGAAGGGGCGGCCAACACTGAAGCTTTCTTT.

V and J are TRBV5-1 and TRBJ1-1, with 7 bases fitting TRBD1. After removal of 0 bases from V and 5 bases from J, the junction contained 7 bases not matched to a gene. The CDR3 is 15 amino acids. Per germline, CDR1 SGHRS and CDR2 YFSETQ. The CDR3 reads CASSLVTGKGTEAFF. DNA for the CDR3: TGCGCCAGCAGCTTGGTGACAGGGAAAGGTACTGAAGCTTTCTTT.

A single count supports this clone. This chain links TRBV28 with TRBJ1-5; D not certain. The CDR3 covers 12 residues. In germline, CDR1 is MDHEN, CDR2 SYDVKM. Trimming took 3 bases from V and 9 from J, leaving 9 bases between them. The CDR3 nucleotides are TGTGCCAGCAGTTTCAGGCCCGGGCCCCAGCATTTT. It specifies CASSFRPGPQHF.

V is TRBV6-5 and J is TRBJ2-1; D perhaps matches TRBD2 (6 bases). Germline assignment: CDR1 MNHEY and CDR2 SVGAGI. The CDR3 sequence is 13 residues long. CDR3 in DNA: TGTGCTGGGCGGGACCCCTCCTACAATGAGCAGTTCTTC. It codes for CAGRDPSYNEQFF.

The gene calls are TRBV4-1 and TRBJ2-7; 8 bases line up with TRBD2. J gave up 4 bases and V 0 bases, and 11 bases lay outside the gene matches. Per the germline V gene, CDR1 is MGHRA and CDR2 is YSYEKL. The CDR3 loop spans 17 amino acids. The CDR3 bases are TGCGCCAGCAGCCAAGATATCCCCGGGACTAGGAATTACGAGCAGTACTTC. This sequence encodes CASSQDIPGTRNYEQYF.

The rearrangement links TRBV5-1 to TRBJ2-5; 16 nucleotides match TRBD2. The CDR3 has 19 amino acids. Germline V gene data show CDR1 as SGHRS and CDR2 as YFSETQ. Trimming took 0 bases from V and 4 from J; bases not matched to a gene: 9. The CDR3 loop reads CASSLVPGTSGRAGETQYF. The CDR3 DNA follows: TGCGCCAGCAGCTTGGTTCCCGGGACTAGCGGGAGGGCCGGAGAGACCCAGTACTTC.

The chain recombines TRBV28 with TRBJ2-7; 9 bases match TRBD2. The CDR3 loop spans 15 amino acids. Trimming cost V 6 bases and J 6 bases; bases outside gene matches: 12. Germline V lookup: CDR1 MDHEN, CDR2 SYDVKM. In nucleotides, the CDR3 is TGTGCCAGCAGCACCCCGGGACTAGCACCATCCGAGCAGTACTTC. This codes for CASSTPGLAPSEQYF.

The CDR3: CSAAESSYF. The CDR3 bases are TGCAGTGCTGCGGAGTCCTCGTACTTC. The chain links TRBV20-1 to TRBJ2-7; D is uncertain. There are 9 residues in the CDR3. From germline, CDR1 is DFQATT and CDR2 SNEGSKA (reference sequence). V lost 5 bases and J 12 bases, leaving 11 bases between the germline ends.

The chain carries TRBV6-5 and TRBJ1-6; 9 positions agree with TRBD1. V shed 7 bases, J shed 4 bases, and the junction held 2 bases outside the gene matches. Germline values: CDR1 MNHEY, CDR2 SVGAGI. The CDR3 covers 14 residues. This CDR3 is CASTQGAYNSPLHF. The CDR3 DNA is TGTGCCAGCACACAGGGGGCTTATAATTCACCCCTCCACTTT.

In regard to this clone: The sample contains more than one DNA sequence encoding this CDR3. This chain links TRBV28 with TRBJ2-6, with D unresolved. V gave up 6 bases and J gave up 0 bases, with 3 bases separating them. The CDR3 is 13 amino acids. Germline V CDR1 and CDR2: MDHEN, SYDVKM. DNA for the CDR3: TGTGCCAGCAGCTTCTCTGGGGCCAACGTCCTGACTTTC. The encoded protein is CASSFSGANVLTF. The full variable domain, completed using reference TRBV28 and TRBJ2-6, is DVKVTQSSRYLVKRTGEKVFLECVQDMDHENMFWYRQDPGLGLRLIYFSYDVKMKEKGDIPEGYSVSREKKERFSLILESASTNQTSMYLCASSFSGANVLTFGAGSRLTVL.

The chain carries TRBV25-1 and TRBJ1-1; no clear D gene. V dropped 3 bases and J dropped 2 bases, with 16 bases sitting between them. The length of the CDR3 is 16 residues. The germline CDR1 and CDR2 sequences are MGHDK and SYGVNS. This chain's CDR3 is CASSEPDGGVNTEAFF. CDR3 DNA sequence: TGTGCCAGCAGTGAGCCTGACGGCGGGGTCAACACTGAAGCTTTCTTT. The full variable domain, in which reference TRBV25-1 and TRBJ1-1 provide the parts outside the CDR3, is EADIYQTPRYLVIGTGKKITLECSQTMGHDKMYWYQQDPGMELHLIHYSYGVNSTEKGDLSSESTVSRIRTEHFPLTLESARPSHTSQYLCASSEPDGGVNTEAFFGQGTRLTVV.

Details on this clone: A read error may produce the germline difference seen at one junction end. The V gene is TRBV7-8, the J gene TRBJ2-7; 9 nucleotides align to TRBD1. The CDR3 has 14 residues. CDR1 and CDR2 from the germline V gene are SGHVS and FQNEAQ. CDR3: CASSLADRGVGIGF. DNA of the CDR3: TGTGCCAGCAGCTTAGCGGACAGGGGTGTCGGAATTGGCTTC.

The chain uses TRBV5-5 and TRBJ1-4, with TRBD1 matching over 7 bases. The CDR3 spans 14 residues. Germline CDR1 SGHKS, CDR2 YYEKEE (reference sequence). Trimming cost V 5 bases and J 5 bases; bases outside gene matches: 6. CDR3 in DNA: TGTGCCAGCAGAAGGGACAGCGGCAATGAAAAACTGTTTTTT. Translated: CASRRDSGNEKLFF.

This chain joins TRBV18 and TRBJ1-1; possible D gene TRBD1, 6 bases. From germline, CDR1 is KGHSH and CDR2 LQKENI. CDR3 length equals 14 residues. With 3 bases removed from V and 1 base from J, the gap between germline ends came to 9 bases. The CDR3 nucleotides are TGTGCCAGCTCACCGAACAGGGAGAACACTGAAGCTTTCTTT. Residues: CASSPNRENTEAFF.

This rearrangement joins TRBV20-1 to TRBJ2-7; TRBD1 aligns across 7 bases. The ends lost 7 bases at V and 3 bases at J; junction bases unmatched: 3. The CDR3 length is 11 residues. Germline V gene lookup returns CDR1 DFQATT and CDR2 SNEGSKA (reference sequence). Here the CDR3 DNA reads TGCAGTGGAGACAGGGACTACGAGCAGTACTTC. Translating gives CSGDRDYEQYF.

This rearrangement joins TRBV5-6 to TRBJ1-2; 9 nucleotides line up with TRBD1. This CDR3 is built from 14 residues. With V trimmed by 2 bases and J by 6 bases, 5 bases remained unmatched. Germline V gene data show CDR1 as SGHDT and CDR2 as YYEEEE. The CDR3 coding sequence is TGTGCCAGCAGCTTTGTGGACAGGGGTGATGGCTACACCTTC. Its translation is CASSFVDRGDGYTF.

V is TRBV28 and J is TRBJ2-7; 12 bases agree with TRBD2. The CDR3 contains 16 residues. Germline loops: CDR1 MDHEN, CDR2 SYDVKM. The junction had 8 bases not matched to a gene; V was cut back by 6 bases and J by 2 bases. DNA for the CDR3: TGTGCCAGCAGGTCCCTTCTAGCGGGAGGGACCTACGAGCAGTACTTC. It translates to CASRSLLAGGTYEQYF.

The chain recombines TRBV7-9 with TRBJ2-7; TRBD1 matches 8 bases. Germline trimming cut 5 bases from V and 3 bases from J; bases unmatched to any gene: 15. The CDR3 has 17 residues. From germline, CDR1 is SEHNR and CDR2 FQNEAQ (reference sequence). Written as DNA, the CDR3 is TGTGCCAGCAGCCCACCGTTCCAGGGGGCGCAGTACTACGAGCAGTACTTC. It translates to CASSPPFQGAQYYEQYF.

The chain has TRBV5-4 and TRBJ1-1, with D tentatively TRBD1 (5 bases). The CDR3 extends over 14 amino acids. The germline V and J ends were trimmed by 0 bases and 0 bases, with 6 bases remaining between them. From germline, CDR1 is SGHNT and CDR2 YYREEE (reference sequence). This CDR3 is CASSLGTLNTEAFF. The CDR3 DNA reads as TGTGCCAGCAGCTTGGGGACACTGAACACTGAAGCTTTCTTT.

This clone was seen a handful of times. J is TRBJ1-4 and V is TRBV5-4; D ambiguous. The ends were cut back, 4 bases at V and 4 bases at J, with 5 bases in the middle. Germline V gene lookup returns CDR1 SGHNT and CDR2 YYREEE (reference sequence). The length of the CDR3 is 12 residues. The DNA of the CDR3 is TGTGCCAGCAGCGGGAGTAATGAAAAACTGTTTTTT. It encodes CASSGSNEKLFF.

This clone was seen only once. The chain employs TRBV11-2 and TRBJ1-2, with unresolved D. The germline gives CDR1 SGHAT, CDR2 FQNNGV. This CDR3 is built from 13 residues. V gave up 4 bases and J gave up 2 bases, with 8 bases separating them. This chain's CDR3 is CASSSQINYGYTF. CDR3 sequence (DNA): TGTGCCAGCAGCTCACAGATCAACTATGGCTACACCTTC.

V usage is TRBV30 and J usage is TRBJ1-2; 9 nucleotides line up with TRBD1. CDR1 and CDR2 from the germline V gene are GTSNPN and SVGIG (reference sequence). The length of the CDR3 is 14 residues. The trim removed 1 base at V and 6 bases at J, leaving 6 bases unmatched. In nucleotides, the CDR3 is TGTGCCTGGAGTGGGCTACAGGGGGCGCATGGCTACACCTTC. Translation gives CAWSGLQGAHGYTF.

This sequence joins TRBV3-1 (or the pseudogene TRBV3-2) and TRBJ2-7; perhaps TRBD1 as D (6 bases). The CDR3 has 13 residues. Germline CDR1 reads LGHDT; CDR2 reads YNNKEL (reference sequence). Trimming took off 2 bases at V and 7 bases at J, with 12 bases between the two ends. The CDR3 is CASSQIRGGEQYF. The DNA of the CDR3 is TGTGCCAGCAGCCAAATTAGAGGGGGAGAGCAGTACTTC.

This rearrangement joins TRBV28 to TRBJ2-7; TRBD2 agrees at 8 bases. This CDR3 has 14 residues. The germline CDR1 and CDR2 sequences are MDHEN and SYDVKM. The ends lost 5 bases at V and 5 bases at J; junction bases unmatched: 8. The CDR3 spells CASSQQREIHEQYF. In DNA, the CDR3 is TGTGCCAGCAGTCAACAGCGGGAGATCCACGAGCAGTACTTC.

The chain carries TRBV5-1 and TRBJ2-7; TRBD1 agrees at 7 bases. Looked up from germline, CDR1 is SGHRS and CDR2 is YFSETQ. V lost 4 bases to trimming and J lost 5 bases; unmatched junction nucleotides: 9. The CDR3 covers 14 residues. The CDR3, as DNA: TGCGCCAGCAGCCCAGGGGGTAACTATAACGAGCAGTACTTC. As protein: CASSPGGNYNEQYF.